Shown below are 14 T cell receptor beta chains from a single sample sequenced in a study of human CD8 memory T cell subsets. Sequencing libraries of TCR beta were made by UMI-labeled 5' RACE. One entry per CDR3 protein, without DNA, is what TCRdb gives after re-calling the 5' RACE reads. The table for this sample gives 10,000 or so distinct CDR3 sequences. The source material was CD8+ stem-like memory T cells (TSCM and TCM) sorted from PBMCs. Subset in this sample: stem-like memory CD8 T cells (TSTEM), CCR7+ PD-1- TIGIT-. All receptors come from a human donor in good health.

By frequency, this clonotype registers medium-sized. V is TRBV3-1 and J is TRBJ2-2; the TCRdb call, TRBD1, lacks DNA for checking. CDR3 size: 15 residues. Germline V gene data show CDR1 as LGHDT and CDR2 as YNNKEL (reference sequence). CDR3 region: CASRGTGGRTGELFF.

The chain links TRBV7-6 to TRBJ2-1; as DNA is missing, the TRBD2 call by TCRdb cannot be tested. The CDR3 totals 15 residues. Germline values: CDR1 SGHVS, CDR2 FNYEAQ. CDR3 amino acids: CASSLGGGAYNEQFF.

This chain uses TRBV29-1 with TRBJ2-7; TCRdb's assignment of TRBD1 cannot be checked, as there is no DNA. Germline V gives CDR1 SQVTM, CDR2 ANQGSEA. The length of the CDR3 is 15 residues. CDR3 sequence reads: CSTLGEWGSSYEQYF.

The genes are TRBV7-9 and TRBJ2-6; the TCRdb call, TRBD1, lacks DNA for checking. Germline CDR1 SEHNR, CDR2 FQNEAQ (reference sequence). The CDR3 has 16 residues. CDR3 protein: CASSFWGHSGANVLTF.

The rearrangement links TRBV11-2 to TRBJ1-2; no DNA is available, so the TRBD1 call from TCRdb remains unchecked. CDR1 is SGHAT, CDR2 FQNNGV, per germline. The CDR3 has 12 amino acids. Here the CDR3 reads CATTSRGGGYTF. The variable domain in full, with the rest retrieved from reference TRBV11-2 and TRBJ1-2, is EAGVAQSPRYKIIEKRQSVAFWCNPISGHATLYWYQQILGQGPKLLIQFQNNGVVDDSQLPKDRFSAERLKGVDSTLKIQPAKLEDSAVYLCATTSRGGGYTFGSGTRLTVV.

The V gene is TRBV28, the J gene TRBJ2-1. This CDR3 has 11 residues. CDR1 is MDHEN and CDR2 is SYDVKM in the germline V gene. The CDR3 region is CASSSANEQFF.

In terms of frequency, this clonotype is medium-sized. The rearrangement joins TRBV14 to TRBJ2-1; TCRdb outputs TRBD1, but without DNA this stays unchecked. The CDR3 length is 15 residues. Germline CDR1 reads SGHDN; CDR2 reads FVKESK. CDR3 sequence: CASSQERTGSPEQFF.

CDR3 sequence: CASSSRQGSVEQYF. The chain couples TRBV7-6 to TRBJ2-7; TCRdb's D gene call, TRBD1, goes unchecked for lack of DNA. The CDR3 is 14 residues long. Germline CDR1 SGHVS, CDR2 FNYEAQ.

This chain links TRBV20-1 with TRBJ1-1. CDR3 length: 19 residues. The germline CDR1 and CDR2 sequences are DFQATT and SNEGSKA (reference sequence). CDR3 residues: CSARGLQYEIKEHSAEAFF.

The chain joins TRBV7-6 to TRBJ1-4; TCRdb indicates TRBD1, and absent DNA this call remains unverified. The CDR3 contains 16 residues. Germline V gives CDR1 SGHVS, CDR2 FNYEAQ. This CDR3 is CASSLIPTGRNEKLFF.

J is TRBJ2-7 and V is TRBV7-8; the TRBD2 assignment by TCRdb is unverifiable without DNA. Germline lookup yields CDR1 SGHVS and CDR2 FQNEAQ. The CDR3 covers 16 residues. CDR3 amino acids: CASSSWTRDSTYEQYF.

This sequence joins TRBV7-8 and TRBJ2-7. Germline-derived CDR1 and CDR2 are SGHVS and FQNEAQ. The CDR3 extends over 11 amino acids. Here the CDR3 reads CASSLSHEQYF.

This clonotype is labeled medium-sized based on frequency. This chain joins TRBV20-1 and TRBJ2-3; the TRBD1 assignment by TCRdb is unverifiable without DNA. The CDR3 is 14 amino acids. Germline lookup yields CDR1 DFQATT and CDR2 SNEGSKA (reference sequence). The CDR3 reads CSARRDRNTDTQYF.

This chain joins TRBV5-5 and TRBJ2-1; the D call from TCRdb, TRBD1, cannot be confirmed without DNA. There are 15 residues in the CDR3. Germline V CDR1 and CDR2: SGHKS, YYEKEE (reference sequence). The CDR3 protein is CASSLGVLGYNEQFF.